The 14 T cell receptor beta chains presented below share a single source sample, sequenced in a study of shared clonotypes between healthy human individuals. Clones were read by immunoSEQ multiplex PCR, and TCRdb kept only the in-frame ones, dropping some. The table has millions of clones, 85% to 95% seen once. The sample was naive CD4+ T cells from PBMCs. As to subset: CD45RA+ positively selected. These receptors originate from a man younger than 30 in good health. Some clones in this sample may be carry-over from other donors' samples.

This chain connects TRBV28 to TRBJ2-2; D is possibly TRBD2 (5 bases). Trimming left V 2 bases short and J 4 bases short, with 11 bases between. This CDR3 is built from 15 residues. Per the germline V gene, CDR1 is MDHEN and CDR2 is SYDVKM. CDR3 in amino acids: CASSLHGVGTGELFF. The CDR3 region has the DNA TGTGCCAGCAGTTTACACGGGGTAGGCACCGGGGAGCTGTTTTTT.

The J gene is TRBJ1-3, the V gene TRBV5-1, with unresolved D. The CDR3 consists of 15 residues. V lost 0 bases and J 2 bases, leaving 9 bases between the germline ends. CDR1 is SGHRS and CDR2 is YFSETQ in the germline V gene. The CDR3 DNA reads TGCGCCAGCAGCTTGGCCCGGAGCGCTGGAAACACCATATATTTT. It specifies CASSLARSAGNTIYF.

This chain connects TRBV27 to TRBJ1-5; D is perhaps TRBD1 (5 bases). CDR1 is MNHEY, CDR2 SMNVEV, per germline (reference sequence). Trimming removed 5 bases from V and 5 bases from J, with 28 bases in between. This CDR3 has 19 residues. The CDR3: CASSLRTPLGGERDQPQHF. As DNA, the CDR3 is TGTGCCAGCAGTCTTAGGACTCCCCTGGGGGGGGAAAGGGATCAGCCCCAGCATTTT.

This chain uses TRBV29-1 with TRBJ2-1, with TRBD2 identical over 11 bases. J was trimmed by 7 bases and V by 4 bases; bases with no gene match: 3. The CDR3 sequence is 13 residues long. CDR1 is SQVTM and CDR2 is ANQGSEA in the germline V gene. The CDR3, as DNA: TGCAGCGTTGGGGGACTAGCGGTAAATGAGCAGTTCTTC. This codes for CSVGGLAVNEQFF.

This sequence joins TRBV28 and TRBJ2-7; 15 bases match TRBD2. CDR1 is MDHEN, CDR2 SYDVKM, per germline. J gave up 0 bases and V 7 bases, and 7 bases lay outside the gene matches. The CDR3 consists of 17 residues. CDR3 bases: TGTGCCAGCATTCAAGGGACTAGCGGGGGGAGCTCCTACGAGCAGTACTTC. It translates to CASIQGTSGGSSYEQYF.

This clone has only one observation. This chain connects TRBV18 to TRBJ1-1; no clear D. The CDR3 runs to 16 residues. Trimming stripped 2 bases from V and 2 bases from J, with 15 bases between. Per the germline V gene, CDR1 is KGHSH and CDR2 is LQKENI. CDR3 amino acids: CASSPGLGSINTEAFF. The CDR3 DNA follows: TGTGCCAGCTCACCAGGGCTTGGCAGCATCAACACTGAAGCTTTCTTT.

This chain connects TRBV14 to TRBJ1-2; TRBD1 is a possible D gene (6 bases). The germline gives CDR1 SGHDN, CDR2 FVKESK. With 9 bases removed from V and 11 bases from J, the gap between germline ends came to 22 bases. The CDR3 totals 13 residues. The CDR3 sequence: CARSGTRGPGYTF. The CDR3 DNA reads as TGTGCCAGATCCGGGACACGGGGGCCTGGTTACACCTTC.

This chain joins TRBV7-6 and TRBJ2-7; D tentatively fits TRBD1 or TRBD2 (6 bases each). In germline, CDR1 is SGHVS, CDR2 FNYEAQ. V was shortened by 1 base and J by 3 bases, with 13 bases between the two germline ends. The CDR3 spans 15 residues. Written as DNA, the CDR3 is TGTGCCAGCAGCTTAGAGGAGGGGGGAATCTACGAGCAGTACTTC. Translated, it gives CASSLEEGGIYEQYF.

The genes are TRBV28 and TRBJ1-1; 10 positions match TRBD1. CDR1 and CDR2 from the germline V gene are MDHEN and SYDVKM. The CDR3 consists of 13 residues. With 6 bases clipped from V and 10 bases from J, the junction kept 8 bases outside the gene matches. Here the CDR3 DNA reads TGTGCCAGCAGCCGGGGGACAGGGGTACGAGCTTTCTTT. Its translation is CASSRGTGVRAFF.

This clone was seen more than once but under ten times. The chain carries TRBV5-8 and TRBJ1-1; D is uncertain. The germline V and J ends were trimmed by 0 bases and 1 base, with 4 bases remaining between them. Germline V gene lookup returns CDR1 SGHTS and CDR2 YDEGEE. This CDR3 comprises 13 residues. CDR3 sequence reads: CASSLAGNTEAFF. In nucleotides, the CDR3 is TGTGCCAGCAGCTTGGCTGGGAACACTGAAGCTTTCTTT.

This chain uses TRBV10-3 with TRBJ2-2, with no clear D. The V and J ends lost 6 bases and 6 bases respectively, with 14 bases between them. Germline lookup yields CDR1 ENHRY and CDR2 SYGVKD. The CDR3 length is 14 residues. The CDR3 loop is CAIRPNGDSGELFF. CDR3 nucleotides: TGTGCCATCAGACCCAATGGCGACTCCGGGGAGCTGTTTTTT.

The chain recombines TRBV28 with TRBJ2-6; D not resolved. The CDR3 totals 15 residues. From germline, CDR1 is MDHEN and CDR2 SYDVKM. Between the trimmed V and J ends, which lost 0 bases and 0 bases, there was a span of 3 bases. CDR3 amino acids: CASSLWTSGANVLTF. In DNA, the CDR3 is TGTGCCAGCAGTTTATGGACCTCTGGGGCCAACGTCCTGACTTTC.

This chain links TRBV28 with TRBJ2-1, with D possibly TRBD1 on 6 matching bases. This CDR3 comprises 12 residues. V lost 3 bases and J lost 15, with 15 bases in between. Germline loops: CDR1 MDHEN, CDR2 SYDVKM. The CDR3 bases are TGTGCCAGCAGTTTGGGGACATGGGGAGTGTTCTTC. This codes for CASSLGTWGVFF.

This clone was observed once. The CDR3 region is CASSRARQGAVNTEAFF. CDR3 DNA sequence: TGTGCCAGCTCAAGAGCCCGACAGGGGGCAGTGAACACTGAAGCTTTCTTT. This chain joins TRBV18 and TRBJ1-1, with 10 bases fitting TRBD1. Germline CDR1 KGHSH, CDR2 LQKENI. The CDR3 loop spans 17 amino acids. V lost 5 bases, J lost 0 bases, and 9 bases stayed unmatched.